The 26 T cell receptor beta chains below come from one sample, sequenced in a study of lymphopenia after photon versus proton radiotherapy. The data were produced by immunoSEQ multiplex PCR, yet TCRdb's version contains in-frame clones alone and is incomplete. The profile shows approximately 29,000 clones, 84% of them singletons. The sequencing used peripheral blood, collected from a patient treated with proton-based radiotherapy. The receptors were sampled from a woman in her sixties or seventies with pancreatic cancer.

On this clone: It is likely a read error, because the conserved phenylalanine at the end of the CDR3 is missing. The DNA is omitted, as the CDR3 cannot be located on it reliably, and the CDR3 follows TCRdb's listing. V gene TRBV27 combines with J gene TRBJ1-1; the D call TRBD1 from the table was never checked on the DNA. Including both end residues, the CDR3 is 13 amino acids long. In germline, CDR1 is MNHEY, CDR2 SMNVEV (reference sequence). The CDR3 loop reads CASSPTGGRLRFS.

In this sample, this clone turned up once. The gene calls are TRBV4-1 and TRBJ2-7; D is ambiguous. V was cut by 2 bases and J by 6 bases, with 11 bases left in between. This CDR3 region has 13 residues. CDR1 and CDR2 from the germline V gene are MGHRA and YSYEKL. CDR3 nucleotide sequence: TGCGCCAGCAGCCAATCCCACTCCGGCGAGCAGTACTTC. Its translation: CASSQSHSGEQYF.

The chain joins TRBV28 to TRBJ2-2; the D is unclear. V was trimmed by 7 bases and J by 3 bases, leaving 15 bases between them. Germline CDR1 and CDR2: MDHEN and SYDVKM. The CDR3 extends over 15 amino acids. CDR3 in DNA: TGTGCCAGCACTATGTCGGTCTTGGACACCGGGGAGCTGTTTTTT. Protein: CASTMSVLDTGELFF. Full variable domain (missing parts from reference TRBV28 and TRBJ2-2): DVKVTQSSRYLVKRTGEKVFLECVQDMDHENMFWYRQDPGLGLRLIYFSYDVKMKEKGDIPEGYSVSREKKERFSLILESASTNQTSMYLCASTMSVLDTGELFFGEGSRLTVL.

The chain recombines TRBV13 with TRBJ2-5; 9 nucleotides align to TRBD1. The DNA end lines up better with TRBJ2-7; the J call may be wrong. The CDR3 is 13 amino acids. CDR1 and CDR2 (germline): PRHDT, FYEKMQ (reference sequence). CDR3 sequence: CASSLQGAYEQYF. The CDR3 coding sequence is TGTGCCAGCAGTTTACAGGGGGCGTACGAGCAGTACTTC.

The chain uses TRBV5-4 and TRBJ2-1; D unclear. CDR3 length equals 17 residues. Germline-derived CDR1 and CDR2 are SGHNT and YYREEE (reference sequence). V lost 4 bases and J 0 bases, leaving 17 bases between the germline ends. This CDR3 reads CASSPATAARSYNEQFF. CDR3 nucleotide sequence: TGTGCCAGCAGCCCCGCTACAGCTGCCCGCTCCTACAATGAGCAGTTCTTC.

The CDR3 is CASSQAPAGAEGSEQYF. CDR3 nucleotide sequence: TGCGCCAGCAGCCAAGCCCCTGCCGGGGCTGAGGGATCCGAGCAGTACTTC. The chain uses TRBV4-3 and TRBJ2-7; D may correspond to TRBD1 or TRBD2 (5 bases each). Germline V CDR1 and CDR2: LGHNA, YSLEER. This CDR3 is built from 17 residues. V lost 1 base to trimming and J lost 6 bases, with 22 bases between them.

This clone has just one count. The genes are TRBV19 and TRBJ2-1; 7 bases match TRBD2. The junction had 8 bases not matched to a gene; V was cut back by 7 bases and J by 5 bases. CDR1 and CDR2 from the germline V gene are LNHDA and SQIVND (reference sequence). The CDR3 loop spans 14 amino acids. The CDR3 is CASTSGTIDNEQFF. The CDR3, as DNA: TGTGCCAGTACGAGCGGGACTATCGACAATGAGCAGTTCTTC.

The CDR3 DNA sequence: TGTGCCTGGAGTGACAGGTGGAGCTACACCTTC. This codes for CAWSDRWSYTF. The chain recombines TRBV30 with TRBJ1-2; tentatively, D is TRBD1 (5 bases). The CDR3 sequence is 11 residues long. Germline V gene data show CDR1 as GTSNPN and CDR2 as SVGIG (reference sequence). The V end was cut by 1 base, the J end by 9 bases, with 9 bases between.

This rearrangement joins TRBV28 to TRBJ1-3, with D possibly being TRBD1 (5 bases). This CDR3 has 15 residues. Per the germline V gene, CDR1 is MDHEN and CDR2 is SYDVKM. Trimming took off 6 bases at V and 2 bases at J, with 14 bases between the two ends. The CDR3 DNA is TGTGCCAGCAGCCCCCCAGGGTCGGCTGGAAACACCATATATTTT. Translation: CASSPPGSAGNTIYF.

This chain joins TRBV2 and TRBJ1-6; maybe TRBD1 (5 bases). The length of the CDR3 is 16 residues. Germline V gives CDR1 SNHLY, CDR2 FYNNEI. V lost 7 bases to trimming and J lost 1 base, with 14 bases between them. Written as DNA, the CDR3 is TGTGCCAGCATTCGTGGGGGGGGGTCCTATAATTCACCCCTCCACTTT. Its translation is CASIRGGGSYNSPLHF.

This chain links TRBV20-1 with TRBJ2-1; D is undetermined. This CDR3 region has 10 residues. Germline CDR1 reads DFQATT; CDR2 reads SNEGSKA (reference sequence). Trimming left V 5 bases short and J 3 bases short, with 2 bases between. CDR3 amino acids: CSALYNEQFF. The CDR3 DNA reads TGCAGTGCTCTCTACAATGAGCAGTTCTTC.

The chain couples TRBV29-1 to TRBJ2-5; D perhaps matches TRBD2 (6 bases). This CDR3 has 13 amino acids. Germline CDR1 reads SQVTM; CDR2 reads ANQGSEA. V was cut by 7 bases and J by 4 bases, with 16 bases left in between. DNA for the CDR3: TGCAGCGGGTGGTCTCTGGGGGGAGAGACCCAGTACTTC. Residues: CSGWSLGGETQYF. Together with reference TRBV29-1 and TRBJ2-5, the CDR3 gives the full variable domain: SAVISQKPSRDICQRGTSLTIQCQVDSQVTMMFWYRQQPGQSLTLIATANQGSEATYESGFVIDKFPISRPNLTFSTLTVSNMSPEDSSIYLCSGWSLGGETQYFGPGTRLLVL.

The chain employs TRBV7-3 and TRBJ2-2; maybe TRBD1 (5 bases). Trimming took off 5 bases at V and 6 bases at J, with 19 bases between the two ends. From germline, CDR1 is SGHTA and CDR2 FQGTGA. This CDR3 region has 16 residues. For the CDR3, the DNA is TGTGCCAGCAGCCCGACCCCTAGGGGCTCTGCCGGGGAGCTGTTTTTT. Protein product: CASSPTPRGSAGELFF.

The sample holds one count of this clone. The CDR3 DNA reads TGCAGCGTTGTCGTGGGGGGACCCTACGAGCAGTACTTC. Its protein is CSVVVGGPYEQYF. The rearrangement joins TRBV29-1 to TRBJ2-7; tentatively, D is TRBD2 (6 bases). The CDR3 totals 13 residues. Germline V gene sequence: CDR1 SQVTM, CDR2 ANQGSEA. Trimming took 4 bases from V and 2 from J, leaving 12 bases between them.

The V gene is TRBV6-5, the J gene TRBJ2-3; D might be TRBD2 (7 bases). Deletions cut 2 bases from V and 7 bases from J, with 10 bases between. The germline V gene encodes CDR1 MNHEY and CDR2 SVGAGI. The CDR3 runs to 13 residues. The CDR3, as DNA: TGTGCCAGCAGTTACGAGGGGGGGAATACGCAGTATTTT. Translating it yields CASSYEGGNTQYF.

The chain recombines TRBV6-1 with TRBJ1-6, with D perhaps matching TRBD1 (5 bases). The CDR3 totals 15 residues. The germline gives CDR1 MNHNS, CDR2 SASEGT. Trimming shortened V by 3 bases and J by 7 bases, and 13 bases separated the two germline ends. Here the CDR3 DNA reads TGTGCCAGCAGTGATCAGGGTGTCAAAAATTCACCCCTCCACTTT. This gives the protein CASSDQGVKNSPLHF.

The J gene is TRBJ2-1, the V gene TRBV28; D is tentatively TRBD1 or TRBD2 (5 bases each). Trimming removed 2 bases from V and 0 bases from J, with 8 bases in between. Germline-derived CDR1 and CDR2 are MDHEN and SYDVKM. The CDR3 covers 15 residues. CDR3 in amino acids: CASSLGTRSYNEQFF. The CDR3 DNA follows: TGTGCCAGCAGTTTAGGGACCCGCTCCTACAATGAGCAGTTCTTC.

The chain combines TRBV5-6 with TRBJ2-2; 8 bases are a match to TRBD1. There are 15 residues in the CDR3. With 5 bases clipped from V and 0 bases from J, the junction kept 3 bases outside the gene matches. Germline V gene sequence: CDR1 SGHDT, CDR2 YYEEEE. CDR3 amino acids: CASRGQVANTGELFF. In nucleotides, the CDR3 is TGTGCCAGCAGGGGACAGGTCGCGAACACCGGGGAGCTGTTTTTT.

This rearrangement joins TRBV6-6 to TRBJ2-1; D remains unclear. This CDR3 region has 15 residues. CDR1 is MNHNY, CDR2 SVGAGI, per germline (reference sequence). Trimming left V 5 bases short and J 4 bases short, with 15 bases between. In DNA, the CDR3 is TGTGCCAGCAGTCTGTCCTTGGAGAGATACAATGAGCAGTTCTTC. The encoded protein is CASSLSLERYNEQFF.

By share of the sample, this clone is medium-sized (0.01 to 0.1%). This sequence joins TRBV7-9 and TRBJ2-2; D is unclear. V was shortened by 1 base and J by 5 bases, with 8 bases between the two germline ends. The CDR3 contains 14 residues. CDR1 SEHNR and CDR2 FQNEAQ come from the germline V gene (reference sequence). CDR3 sequence (DNA): TGTGCCAGCAGCTTAGGGGTGGAAACCGGGGAGCTGTTTTTT. Protein sequence: CASSLGVETGELFF.

DNA of the CDR3: TGCGCCAGCAGCCGCGAGGCAGGGGGCACAGATACGCAGTATTTT. Translation: CASSREAGGTDTQYF. The chain employs TRBV5-1 and TRBJ2-3, with TRBD1 as a possible D gene (6 bases). CDR1 and CDR2 from the germline V gene are SGHRS and YFSETQ. The CDR3 contains 15 residues. Trimming removed 4 bases from V and 1 base from J, with 13 bases in between.

This chain connects TRBV6-1 to TRBJ1-6, with D maybe TRBD1 (5 bases). Germline V gene lookup returns CDR1 MNHNS and CDR2 SASEGT. This CDR3 region has 14 residues. Between the trimmed V and J ends, which lost 5 bases and 7 bases, there was a span of 12 bases. CDR3 in amino acids: CASSLPGKNSPLHF. The CDR3, as DNA: TGTGCCAGCAGTCTACCAGGGAAGAATTCACCCCTCCACTTT.

The sample holds a few counts of this clone. V usage is TRBV30 and J usage is TRBJ1-1; D is uncertain. V lost 1 base, J lost 2 bases, and 5 bases lay in between. This CDR3 contains 12 residues. CDR1 and CDR2 (germline): GTSNPN, SVGIG (reference sequence). This CDR3 is CAWSDGNTEAFF. Written as DNA, the CDR3 is TGTGCCTGGAGTGACGGCAACACTGAAGCTTTCTTT.

A word on this clone: The sample holds other DNA sequences that translate to the same CDR3. The CDR3 region is CASTSAGTNTYEQYF. As DNA, the CDR3 is TGTGCCAGCACCTCAGCCGGAACAAATACCTACGAGCAGTACTTC. V gene TRBV28 combines with J gene TRBJ2-7; the D is unclear. V gave up 7 bases and J gave up 2 bases, with 18 bases separating them. CDR1 is MDHEN and CDR2 is SYDVKM in the germline V gene. The CDR3 is made up of 15 amino acids. The complete variable domain, with remaining parts taken from reference TRBV28 and TRBJ2-7, reads DVKVTQSSRYLVKRTGEKVFLECVQDMDHENMFWYRQDPGLGLRLIYFSYDVKMKEKGDIPEGYSVSREKKERFSLILESASTNQTSMYLCASTSAGTNTYEQYFGPGTRLTVT.

The chain combines TRBV29-1 with TRBJ2-7, with a tentative D call TRBD1 (6 bases). The CDR3 sequence is 16 residues long. Germline V lookup: CDR1 SQVTM, CDR2 ANQGSEA. With 4 bases removed from V and 3 bases from J, the gap between germline ends came to 22 bases. CDR3 sequence reads: CSVGGPLQGLGYEQYF. CDR3 sequence (DNA): TGCAGCGTTGGCGGACCCTTACAGGGTTTAGGCTACGAGCAGTACTTC.

J is TRBJ1-5 and V is TRBV19; TRBD1 aligns across 7 bases. J gave up 6 bases and V 6 bases, and 5 bases lay outside the gene matches. This CDR3 is 13 amino acids long. Germline V gene sequence: CDR1 LNHDA, CDR2 SQIVND (reference sequence). CDR3 nucleotide sequence: TGTGCCAGTAGCCCAGGGGGGTTTCAGCCCCAGCATTTT. It yields the protein CASSPGGFQPQHF.